This T cell receptor (beta chain) was recorded in a study of blood T cells in healthy people across ages. Overall study findings and caveats: Long-lived donors had more naive CD4+ cells and higher diversity than aged donors. The donors' CMV status was not determined, possibly confounding changes in expanded clonotypes.

Worth noting for this clonotype: What it binds is unknown.

This CDR3 region has 15 residues. Germline V gene lookup returns CDR1 DFQATT and CDR2 SNEGSKA (reference sequence). The V gene end was trimmed by 1 base and the J gene end by 10 bases; junction bases not matched to a gene: 11. A J-beta primer mix and a sample-barcoded 5' primer were used in a second PCR of roughly 7 to 12 cycles. The authors tagged each cDNA molecule using a template-switch adaptor with 12 random nucleotides. TCRdb recomputed calls from the 5' RACE reads with MiXCR, one row per CDR3 protein. The data show approximately 880,000 distinct CDR3 sequences, roughly 48% seen once. The receptor was isolated from a man under 40 in good health. Sequenced: blood. The rearrangement links TRBV20-1 to TRBJ2-1; TRBD2 aligns across 9 bases. The CDR3 spells CSARVSLAGNSEQFF. The CDR3 nucleotides read TGCAGTGCTAGAGTGTCTCTAGCGGGGAACTCCGAGCAGTTCTTC.